These T cell receptor beta chains were read from a single sample in a study of OX40 agonist ivuxolimab in advanced cancers. Here immunoSEQ multiplex PCR was the method, and the copy in TCRdb shows in-frame clones only, minus some. Of about 64,000 clones in the sample, 84% were seen once. Specimen: CD4+ or CD8+ T cells sorted from blood, collected in a trial of the OX40 agonist ivuxolimab. The receptor source for this set is an adult with an advanced solid tumor such as melanoma, head and neck, liver or kidney cancer. CDR3s include the opening cysteine and the closing phenylalanine or tryptophan.

TRBV5-5 | CASSLSGESEQYF
TRBV9 | CASSVGQGNNSPLHF
TRBV27 | CASRLEQGIYNEQFF
TRBV5-1 | CASSSRGSGGSVEYF
TRBV4-3 | CASSHGDREGTEAFF
TRBV10-1 | CASSEPGVRGNNQPQHF
TRBV5-1 | CASRLGTSGGQETQYF
TRBV18 | CASSPLSTGTFRKGRDEQYF
TRBV7-2 | CASSLGGTGADYGYTF
TRBV7-7 | CASSSGTGYTGELFF
TRBV6-5 | CASSSGQLGPGELFF
TRBV15 | CATTLTGLTDTQYF
TRBV16 | CASSQLRDSPLHF
TRBV19 | CAARPGTSGSSHTGELFF
TRBV27 | CASSTRQNQPQHF
TRBV15 | CATSVQGGAGTDTQYF
TRBV29-1 | CSVEPQQSSTDTQYF
TRBV7-2 | CASTTRGGGRIGANVLTF
TRBV28 | CASGIGPYGYTF
TRBV5-1 | CASSHGDRNTEAFF